Listed below are T cell receptor beta chains from one sample, sequenced in a study of T cell responses to AZD1222 COVID-19 vaccine. Data came from immunoSEQ multiplex PCR; TCRdb stores just in-frame clones and leaves some out. This sample has roughly 150,000 clones, with about 93% found just once. Sequenced here: peripheral blood, sampled on day 0 of AZD1222 vaccination. The receptors derive from an adult in good health. CDR3s include the opening cysteine and the closing phenylalanine or tryptophan. The D gene is left open where the match is weak. Expanded clones are given a class, and other clones once, few, many or no size at all.

j_call d_call clone_size cdr3_length v_call cdr3_aa cdr3_nt
TRBJ2-5 TRBD2 few 16 TRBV4-2 CASSQESGGGAETQYF TGTGCCAGCAGCCAAGAGTCTGGCGGGGGGGCTGAGACCCAGTACTTC
TRBJ1-2 - - 16 TRBV5-1 CASSGTGTDTFYGYTF TGCGCCAGCAGCGGAACAGGGACCGATACCTTCTATGGCTACACCTTC
TRBJ1-2 TRBD1 - 18 TRBV19 CASSKAPWTGQGWQGYTF TGTGCCAGTAGTAAAGCCCCTTGGACAGGTCAAGGATGGCAGGGCTACACCTTC
TRBJ1-6 - - 14 TRBV5-4 CASSGEGGNSPLHF TGTGCCAGCAGCGGCGAGGGGGGCAATTCACCCCTCCACTTT
TRBJ2-1 - - 11 TRBV20-1 CSADLGLEQFF TGCAGTGCAGACCTGGGACTTGAGCAGTTCTTC
TRBJ2-7 - - 14 TRBV6-1 CASSETGTVYEQYF TGTGCCAGCAGTGAGACCGGGACTGTCTACGAGCAGTACTTC
TRBJ2-2 - - 14 TRBV7-9 CASSYQGNTGELFF TGTGCCAGCAGCTACCAGGGGAACACCGGGGAGCTGTTTTTT
TRBJ2-7 - - 13 TRBV29-1 CSVGGSSSYEQYF TGCAGCGTTGGGGGATCCTCCTCCTACGAGCAGTACTTC
TRBJ1-6 TRBD1 - 14 TRBV27 CASSLGGGNSPLHF TGTGCCAGCAGTTTAGGAGGGGGCAATTCACCCCTCCACTTT
TRBJ2-7 TRBD1 few 14 TRBV2 CASGRDRGAYEQYF TGTGCCAGCGGGCGGGACAGGGGGGCCTACGAGCAGTACTTC
TRBJ1-1 TRBD1 once 15 TRBV4-1 CASSHTRGRIPEAFF TGCGCCAGCAGCCACACCAGGGGGCGCATCCCTGAAGCTTTCTTT
TRBJ2-5 - - 13 TRBV2 CASSEVYQETQYF TGTGCCAGCAGTGAAGTTTACCAAGAGACCCAGTACTTC
TRBJ2-7 - - 16 TRBV5-4 CASSLAASAGSREQYF TGTGCCAGCAGCTTGGCGGCTAGCGCTGGGTCGAGGGAGCAGTACTTC
TRBJ2-5 - - 15 TRBV9 CASSVLWGYQETQYF TGTGCCAGCAGTGTCCTTTGGGGGTATCAAGAGACCCAGTACTTC
TRBJ1-1 - - 16 TRBV23-1 CATAGLGGDPNTEAFF TGCGCCACAGCCGGCCTCGGGGGGGATCCGAACACTGAAGCTTTCTTT
TRBJ2-7 - - 15 TRBV14 CASSQSDLLGYEQYF TGTGCCAGCAGCCAATCAGACCTCTTGGGCTACGAGCAGTACTTC
TRBJ2-2 - - 15 TRBV7-8 CASSPRGSNTGELFF TGTGCCAGCAGCCCCCGCGGATCGAACACCGGGGAGCTGTTTTTT
TRBJ1-3 - - 15 TRBV6-4 CASSESGSSGNTIYF TGTGCCAGCAGTGAGTCAGGGTCGTCTGGAAACACCATATATTTT
TRBJ2-3 TRBD2 - 14 TRBV5-6 CASSWGTITDTQYF TGTGCCAGCAGCTGGGGGACTATCACAGATACGCAGTATTTT
TRBJ2-1 - - 17 TRBV21-1 CASSKGGSGGHNNEQFF TGTGCCAGCAGCAAAGGGGGTAGCGGGGGCCATAACAATGAGCAGTTCTTC
TRBJ1-1 TRBD1 - 14 TRBV7-9 CASSLEGALSEAFF TGTGCCAGCAGCTTAGAGGGGGCTCTTTCAGAAGCTTTCTTT
TRBJ1-2 - - 13 TRBV10-3 CAISDDPNYGYTF TGTGCCATCAGTGACGATCCTAACTATGGCTACACCTTC
TRBJ1-5 - - 15 TRBV5-1 CASSLTGRAGQPQHF TGCGCCAGCAGCTTGACCGGGAGGGCTGGTCAGCCCCAGCATTTT
TRBJ2-1 - - 16 TRBV11-3 CASSLDRGDYQREQLF TGTGCCAGCAGCTTAGATAGGGGGGACTACCAACGTGAGCAGCTCTTC
TRBJ2-4 - - 16 TRBV7-2 CASSLGGYGGENIQYF TGTGCCAGCAGCTTAGGCGGTTACGGCGGCGAAAACATTCAGTACTTC
TRBJ1-2 - few 15 TRBV3-1/TRBV3-2 CASSLPSGGTLGYTF TGTGCCAGCAGTTTACCTTCGGGAGGGACGCTCGGCTACACCTTC
TRBJ1-6 - - 10 TRBV14 CASSLRPLHF TGTGCCAGCAGCCTACGACCCCTCCACTTT
TRBJ1-5 - - 13 TRBV19 CASSRQSNQPQHF TGTGCCAGTAGTCGGCAAAGCAATCAGCCCCAGCATTTT
TRBJ1-1 - few 16 TRBV4-3 CASSQELHDTYTEAFF TGCGCCAGCAGCCAAGAACTCCACGACACCTACACTGAAGCTTTCTTT
TRBJ2-4 - - 13 TRBV5-8 CASSLRDKNIQYF TGTGCCAGCAGCCTCCGGGACAAAAACATTCAGTACTTC
TRBJ1-1 - - 13 TRBV6-1 CASSSGWTTEAFF TGTGCCAGCAGTTCGGGGTGGACCACTGAAGCTTTCTTT
TRBJ2-7 - - 11 TRBV30 CAWGSSYEQYF TGTGCCTGGGGCTCTAGCTACGAGCAGTACTTC